Each of the 19 T cell receptor beta chains below was sequenced from the same sample in a study of cytomegalovirus exposure and HLA in healthy donors. 13 Jbeta primers and 60 Vbeta primers were used for the PCR. Assay used: immunoSEQ multiplex PCR; TCRdb lists only in-frame clones, some missing. This sample has more than 150,000 clones, with roughly 84% found just once. The specimen was PBMCs. The receptors were gathered from a girl aged 2 to 10 in good health and CMV-seropositive.

The V gene is TRBV6-5, the J gene TRBJ2-3, with 12 bases that match TRBD2. After removal of 10 bases from V and 6 bases from J, the junction contained 5 bases not matched to a gene. CDR1 MNHEY and CDR2 SVGAGI come from the germline V gene. The CDR3 covers 13 residues. The DNA for the CDR3 is TGTGCCACCACGACTAGCGGGGGTGATACGCAGTATTTT. Translation gives CATTTSGGDTQYF.

The rearrangement joins TRBV4-1 to TRBJ2-1; D not certain. Germline V gene data show CDR1 as MGHRA and CDR2 as YSYEKL. The germline V and J ends were trimmed by 0 bases and 0 bases, with 9 bases remaining between them. This CDR3 contains 16 residues. The DNA for the CDR3 is TGCGCCAGCAGCCAAGAAGCCGAGAGCTCCTACAATGAGCAGTTCTTC. Translated, it gives CASSQEAESSYNEQFF.

The rearrangement joins TRBV5-1 to TRBJ2-1; 7 nucleotides align to TRBD2. J was trimmed by 5 bases and V by 7 bases; bases with no gene match: 6. The CDR3 extends over 13 amino acids. Germline assignment: CDR1 SGHRS and CDR2 YFSETQ. In nucleotides, the CDR3 is TGCGCCAGCTCCGGGACTACTGACAATGAGCAGTTCTTC. Amino acid sequence: CASSGTTDNEQFF.

The rearrangement uses TRBV7-9 and TRBJ2-1; D may be TRBD1 (6 bases). V was pared by 4 bases and J by 4 bases, with 11 bases between. Per the germline V gene, CDR1 is SEHNR and CDR2 is FQNEAQ (reference sequence). This CDR3 spans 14 amino acids. CDR3 nucleotides: TGTGCCAGCAGCTATTTGGACAGATACAATGAGCAGTTCTTC. This translates into CASSYLDRYNEQFF.

The chain has TRBV7-6 and TRBJ1-6; 7 bases line up with TRBD1. Germline trimming cut 3 bases from V and 10 bases from J; bases unmatched to any gene: 6. The CDR3 covers 14 residues. Germline V lookup: CDR1 SGHVS, CDR2 FNYEAQ. The CDR3 reads CASSLRQGGSPLHF. The CDR3 DNA reads as TGTGCCAGCAGCTTGAGACAGGGCGGCTCACCCCTCCACTTT.

This clone appeared once. The chain recombines TRBV2 with TRBJ2-7; D possibly corresponds to TRBD1 (6 bases). The CDR3 has 14 amino acids. CDR1 is SNHLY and CDR2 is FYNNEI in the germline V gene. The V end lost 6 bases, the J end lost 1 base, and 13 bases lay between the germline ends. The DNA of the CDR3 is TGTGCCAGCAGGGGCCGGACAGAATCCTACGAGCAGTACTTC. Translating it yields CASRGRTESYEQYF.

With respect to this clone: The junction departs from the called germline gene at one end, perhaps through a read error. This chain joins TRBV29-1 and TRBJ1-1, with a weak D call TRBD1 (6 bases). Per germline, CDR1 SQVTM and CDR2 ANQGSEA. CDR3 size: 12 residues. This chain's CDR3 is CSVATGNAEAFF. CDR3 DNA: TGCAGCGTAGCAACAGGGAACGCTGAAGCTTTCTTT.

The gene calls are TRBV2 and TRBJ2-5; D perhaps matches TRBD1 (5 bases). The DNA end is a closer match to TRBJ2-7, so the J assignment may be wrong. Germline V lookup: CDR1 SNHLY, CDR2 FYNNEI. The CDR3 has 12 residues. This CDR3 is CASSVDRYEQYF. The CDR3 DNA reads as TGTGCCAGCAGCGTAGACAGATACGAGCAGTACTTC.

This clone was picked up one time. This chain uses TRBV27 with TRBJ2-7, with D perhaps TRBD1 (5 bases). In germline, CDR1 is MNHEY, CDR2 SMNVEV (reference sequence). The V and J ends lost 1 base and 3 bases respectively, with 10 bases between them. The CDR3 totals 14 residues. The CDR3 nucleotides read TGTGCCAGCAGTTTATTTTTCAGGGACTACGAGCAGTACTTC. Translating gives CASSLFFRDYEQYF.

The rearrangement joins TRBV19 to TRBJ1-1; 8 bases are a match to TRBD1. The CDR3 has 17 amino acids. Looked up from germline, CDR1 is LNHDA and CDR2 is SQIVND (reference sequence). V trimming: 9 bases; J trimming: 4 bases; junction bases outside the gene matches: 19. In DNA form, the CDR3 reads TGTGCCAGCCTTCACGGTAGAGGCAGGGGGCTTAGCACTGAAGCTTTCTTT. This sequence encodes CASLHGRGRGLSTEAFF. Full variable domain (remainder filled in from reference TRBV19 and TRBJ1-1): DGGITQSPKYLFRKEGQNVTLSCEQNLNHDAMYWYRQDPGQGLRLIYYSQIVNDFQKGDIAEGYSVSREKKESFPLTVTSAQKNPTAFYLCASLHGRGRGLSTEAFFGQGTRLTVV.

The V and J genes are TRBV11-2 and TRBJ2-3; 8 bases fit TRBD2. There are 16 residues in the CDR3. Germline-derived CDR1 and CDR2 are SGHAT and FQNNGV. After removal of 1 base from V and 0 bases from J, the junction contained 3 bases not matched to a gene. CDR3 DNA sequence: TGTGCCAGCAGCTTAGCACTAGCGGTTAGCACAGATACGCAGTATTTT. Residues: CASSLALAVSTDTQYF.

This chain links TRBV28 with TRBJ1-2, with D maybe TRBD1 (6 bases). The germline V gene has CDR1 MDHEN and CDR2 SYDVKM. V lost 5 bases, J lost 8 bases, and 9 bases lay in between. The CDR3 sequence is 11 residues long. The CDR3: CASSHTGGYTF. Written as DNA, the CDR3 is TGTGCCAGCAGTCACACAGGGGGCTACACCTTC.

This chain links TRBV7-2 with TRBJ2-7; 16 bases are a match to TRBD2. The CDR3 contains 16 residues. V was pared by 5 bases and J by 6 bases, with 7 bases of the junction left unmatched. From germline, CDR1 is SGHTA and CDR2 FQGNSA. The CDR3 region is CASSPGTSGGAREQYF. CDR3 nucleotides: TGTGCCAGCAGCCCCGGGACTAGCGGGGGGGCCCGCGAGCAGTACTTC.

This clone was counted only a few times. The chain has TRBV5-1 and TRBJ1-1, with D maybe TRBD1 (5 bases). V lost 0 bases, J lost 10 bases, and 13 bases lay in between. Germline CDR1 and CDR2: SGHRS and YFSETQ. The CDR3 spans 13 residues. CDR3 sequence reads: CASSLALDIPAFF. The CDR3, as DNA: TGCGCCAGCAGCTTGGCCCTGGACATCCCAGCTTTCTTT.

The chain is built from TRBV10-2 and TRBJ1-1; no clear D. V lost 9 bases to trimming and J lost 4 bases, with 18 bases between them. CDR3 length equals 14 residues. Germline V CDR1 and CDR2: WSHSY, SAAADI. This CDR3 is CASQWGMRATEAFF. The CDR3 DNA reads TGCGCCAGTCAGTGGGGAATGAGGGCCACTGAAGCTTTCTTT.

The chain combines TRBV19 with TRBJ2-1, with TRBD2 matching over 7 bases. From germline, CDR1 is LNHDA and CDR2 SQIVND (reference sequence). CDR3 size: 17 residues. V shed 4 bases and J 0 bases; nucleotides not matched to a gene: 9. CDR3 in amino acids: CASSTLTSVSSYNEQFF. CDR3 in DNA: TGTGCCAGTAGTACCCTTACTAGCGTGAGCTCCTACAATGAGCAGTTCTTC.

The CDR3 bases are TGTGCCAGCAGCGTACCTAGCGGGGGGGCCAATGAGCAGTTCTTC. It is translated as CASSVPSGGANEQFF. The chain has TRBV9 and TRBJ2-1, with 12 bases lining up with TRBD2. This CDR3 has 15 amino acids. V shed 1 base and J 6 bases; nucleotides not matched to a gene: 2. Germline CDR1 SGDLS, CDR2 YYNGEE.

This chain links TRBV28 with TRBJ2-1, with 12 positions matching TRBD2. CDR3 length: 14 residues. The V gene's germline CDR1 is MDHEN and CDR2 SYDVKM. Trimming at V came to 10 bases and at J to 8 bases, leaving 9 bases not matched to a gene. This CDR3 reads CATATSGSHHEQFF. CDR3 bases: TGTGCCACCGCGACTAGCGGGAGTCACCATGAGCAGTTCTTC. The variable domain in full, with the rest retrieved from reference TRBV28 and TRBJ2-1, is DVKVTQSSRYLVKRTGEKVFLECVQDMDHENMFWYRQDPGLGLRLIYFSYDVKMKEKGDIPEGYSVSREKKERFSLILESASTNQTSMYLCATATSGSHHEQFFGPGTRLTVL.

This clone was picked up a small number of times. The V and J genes are TRBV6-5 and TRBJ1-5; D is perhaps TRBD1 (5 bases). Germline lookup yields CDR1 MNHEY and CDR2 SVGAGI. V lost 7 bases, J lost 7 bases, and 17 bases lay in between. The CDR3 consists of 14 residues. The CDR3 DNA reads TGTGCCAGCAAGGCGGGGCTCGGTATGCAGCCCCAGCATTTT. Protein sequence: CASKAGLGMQPQHF.